The entry below gives a single TCR beta chain sequence along with its context. This CDR3 contains 15 residues. The V gene end was trimmed by 5 bases and the J gene end by 8 bases; junction bases not matched to a gene: 10. This sample stems from a study of T-cell memory formation after mild COVID-19. Each CDR3 protein is one row after TCRdb ran MiXCR on the 5' RACE reads. Of 250,000 to 400,000 distinct CDR3 sequences listed, around an eighth were seen once; the top ten hold 20% to 25%. The genes are TRBV12-3 or TRBV12-4 and TRBJ1-4; the match to TRBD1 covers 8 bases. This sequence originates from a man between 18 and 35 years old who had mild COVID-19 (a few samples of this study predate the infection). Cell type and time point are not known. What was sequenced was PBMCs or a T cell subset sorted from them (not recorded which). In DNA form, the CDR3 reads TGTGCCAGCAGTGCCGGACAGGGAAGGTGGGAAAAACTGTTTTTT. This translates into CASSAGQGRWEKLFF.